This paragraph covers one T cell receptor (beta chain) sequence. What it recognizes is unknown. The V and J ends lost 6 bases and 7 bases respectively, with 15 bases between them. The CDR3 loop spans 13 amino acids. Germline CDR1 is KGHSH and CDR2 is LQKENI. This sample is part of a study of shared clonotypes between healthy human individuals. Study in general: The cohort had two women and three men, ages 18 to 49. General observations from the study: As a rule, naive subsets had a larger estimated richness than memory subsets. Tissue TCR repertoires likely differ from these blood-only repertoires.

Here immunoSEQ multiplex PCR was the method, and the copy in TCRdb shows in-frame clones only, minus some. The profile shows hundreds of thousands of clones, about 95% of them singletons. This sequence originates from a woman aged 25-40 years in good health. The V gene is TRBV18, the J gene TRBJ1-1, with D possibly TRBD1 on 5 matching bases. Sample: naive CD4+ T cells sorted from blood. Specified subset: CD45RA+ positively selected. The CDR3 sequence: CASSSQPQGEAFF. The CDR3 DNA is TGTGCCAGCTCCAGTCAGCCCCAGGGTGAAGCTTTCTTT.